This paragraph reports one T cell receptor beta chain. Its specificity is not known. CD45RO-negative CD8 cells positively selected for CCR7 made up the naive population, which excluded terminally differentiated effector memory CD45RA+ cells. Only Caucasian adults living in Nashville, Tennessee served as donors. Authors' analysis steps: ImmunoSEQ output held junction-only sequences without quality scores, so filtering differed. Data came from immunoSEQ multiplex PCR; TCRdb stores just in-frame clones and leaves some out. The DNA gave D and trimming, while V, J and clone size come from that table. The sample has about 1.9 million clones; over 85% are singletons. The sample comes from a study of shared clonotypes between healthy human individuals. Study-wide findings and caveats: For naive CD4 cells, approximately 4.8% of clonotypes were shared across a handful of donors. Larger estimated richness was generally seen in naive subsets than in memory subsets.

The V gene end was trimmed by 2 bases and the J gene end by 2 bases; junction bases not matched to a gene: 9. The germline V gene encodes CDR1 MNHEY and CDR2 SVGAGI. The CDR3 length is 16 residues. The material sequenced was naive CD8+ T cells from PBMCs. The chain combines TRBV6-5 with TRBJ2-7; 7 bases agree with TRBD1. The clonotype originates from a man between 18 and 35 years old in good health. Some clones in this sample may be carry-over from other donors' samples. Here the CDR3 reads CASSYEAGGTTYEQYF. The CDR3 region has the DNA TGTGCCAGCAGTTACGAGGCAGGGGGAACCACCTACGAGCAGTACTTC.